This TCR beta chain was identified during a study of cytomegalovirus exposure and HLA in healthy donors. Study-wide results and limits: CMV serostatus alone was available as immune exposure information. Some public TCRs appeared in many individuals, while most sequences were rare.

The CDR3 totals 14 residues. Trimming took 6 bases from V and 7 from J; bases not matched to a gene: 5. The V gene's germline CDR1 is SNHLY and CDR2 FYNNEI. 13 Jbeta primers and 60 Vbeta primers were used for the PCR. Assay used: immunoSEQ multiplex PCR; TCRdb lists only in-frame clones, some missing. The sample lists some 150,000 clones, around 77% occurring once. This cohort consisted of healthy bone marrow donors. As for this clone: What it binds is unknown.

The specimen sequenced was PBMCs. The TCR originated in a female donor in good health and CMV-seronegative. The chain carries TRBV2 and TRBJ1-6, with TRBD1 identical over 8 bases. The CDR3 reads CASSRTGSNSPLHF. The CDR3 DNA sequence: TGTGCCAGCAGCCGGACAGGGAGCAATTCACCCCTCCACTTT.